The 10 T cell receptor beta chains reported below all come from one sample, sequenced in a study of CD8 T cells in ankylosing spondylitis. TCRdb re-analysed the 5' RACE reads in MiXCR, keeping a single row per CDR3 protein. In the table there are 200,000 to 300,000 distinct CDR3 sequences, about 10% of which are singletons. The sequencing input was blood, either unsorted or a sorted T cell fraction (not recorded which). The receptor set was obtained from a male donor with ankylosing spondylitis or in good health (not recorded which).

This clonotype was counted many times. The chain links TRBV12-3 or TRBV12-4 to TRBJ2-5; 10 nucleotides match TRBD2. The CDR3 runs to 17 residues. Unmatched junction bases numbered 10, after V lost 2 bases and J lost 4 bases. The DNA of the CDR3 is TGTGCCAGCAGTTTAACCGCCAGCGGGAGGGGCCCAGAGACCCAGTACTTC. This encodes CASSLTASGRGPETQYF.

In this sample, this clonotype turned up a few times. V and J are TRBV28 and TRBJ1-1; D ambiguous. Germline assignment: CDR1 MDHEN and CDR2 SYDVKM. V gave up 2 bases and J gave up 0 bases, with 7 bases separating them. The CDR3 totals 14 residues. In DNA form, the CDR3 reads TGTGCCAGCAGTTTAGCCACAGTGAACACTGAAGCTTTCTTT. Translating it yields CASSLATVNTEAFF.

This clonotype was recorded at least ten times. The chain has TRBV27 and TRBJ2-2; D is possibly TRBD1 or TRBD2 (5 bases each). The CDR3 spans 14 residues. Germline CDR1 and CDR2: MNHEY and SMNVEV (reference sequence). V shed 3 bases and J shed 4 bases, with 9 bases lying between them. The CDR3 coding sequence is TGTGCCAGCAGTTTGTGGGGGAGCACCGGGGAGCTGTTTTTT. As protein: CASSLWGSTGELFF.

This chain uses TRBV18 with TRBJ2-7, with D possibly being TRBD2 (6 bases). The CDR3 contains 15 residues. The ends were cut back, 3 bases at V and 0 bases at J, with 12 bases in the middle. Looked up from germline, CDR1 is KGHSH and CDR2 is LQKENI. DNA of the CDR3: TGTGCCAGCTCACCTGCTAGCGTGGACTCCTACGAGCAGTACTTC. This encodes CASSPASVDSYEQYF.

This clonotype was found a few times. The chain links TRBV2 to TRBJ2-5; D is unclear. Germline V gene data show CDR1 as SNHLY and CDR2 as FYNNEI. Trimming left V 7 bases short and J 0 bases short, with 6 bases between. CDR3 length: 12 residues. Here the CDR3 DNA reads TGTGCCAGCAATGTCAACCAAGAGACCCAGTACTTC. Residues: CASNVNQETQYF. Full variable domain (remainder filled in from reference TRBV2 and TRBJ2-5): EPEVTQTPSHQVTQMGQEVILRCVPISNHLYFYWYRQILGQKVEFLVSFYNNEISEKSEIFDDQFSVERPDGSNFTLKIRSTKLEDSAMYFCASNVNQETQYFGPGTRLLVL.

This clonotype was seen repeatedly, ten times or more. The chain couples TRBV10-3 to TRBJ1-1; D is unresolved. V dropped 2 bases and J dropped 5 bases, with 9 bases sitting between them. The V gene's germline CDR1 is ENHRY and CDR2 SYGVKD. The CDR3 totals 13 residues. The CDR3 sequence is CAISENPGTEAFF. CDR3 DNA sequence: TGTGCCATCAGTGAGAACCCCGGGACTGAAGCTTTCTTT.

The rearrangement uses TRBV12-3 or TRBV12-4 and TRBJ1-1; 11 positions match TRBD1. V shed 7 bases and J 5 bases; nucleotides not matched to a gene: 9. This CDR3 is 15 amino acids long. DNA for the CDR3: TGTGCCAGCACCCTGGTAGGGACAGGGGGTACTGAAGCTTTCTTT. It yields the protein CASTLVGTGGTEAFF.

At least ten counts were recorded for this clonotype. The rearrangement joins TRBV13 to TRBJ2-7; 7 nucleotides agree with TRBD2. This CDR3 has 14 amino acids. Germline assignment: CDR1 PRHDT and CDR2 FYEKMQ (reference sequence). Losses at the gene ends were 3 bases for V and 5 bases for J; bases not matched to a gene: 7. The CDR3 loop is CASSFSAGVHEQYF. The CDR3 region has the DNA TGTGCCAGCAGCTTCTCGGCGGGAGTACACGAGCAGTACTTC.

This clonotype showed up many times. The V and J genes are TRBV12-3 or TRBV12-4 and TRBJ2-2; D perhaps matches TRBD2 (6 bases). The V end was cut by 6 bases, the J end by 0 bases, with 20 bases between. This CDR3 contains 18 residues. The chain's CDR3 is CASSPTLMAGSNTGELFF. CDR3 DNA: TGTGCCAGCAGCCCGACGCTGATGGCGGGATCGAACACCGGGGAGCTGTTTTTT.

With regard to this clonotype: A single base separates this from a much larger clone, so it may be a read error. CDR3 sequence reads: CASSLWTDRVNTEAFF. The CDR3 coding sequence is TGTGCCAGCAGCTTGTGGACCGACAGGGTGAACACTGAAGCTTTCTTT. V is TRBV5-6 and J is TRBJ1-1; 7 bases match TRBD1. Germline trimming cut 1 base from V and 0 bases from J; bases unmatched to any gene: 6. Germline V CDR1 and CDR2: SGHDT, YYEEEE. The CDR3 contains 16 residues.